This TCR beta chain was profiled in a study of cytomegalovirus exposure and HLA in healthy donors. Use of 60 Vbeta and 13 Jbeta primers characterized the PCR. Some clones are missing from TCRdb's copy, which holds only in-frame ones; the method was immunoSEQ multiplex PCR. The data contain about 130,000 clones, less than 90% of them singletons. The CDR3 loop spans 16 amino acids. CDR1 and CDR2 (germline): SGDLS, YYNGEE. Trimming removed 6 bases from V and 0 bases from J, with 16 bases in between. This chain links TRBV9 with TRBJ2-1; possible D gene TRBD2, 7 bases. Sequenced: PBMCs. The sequence was obtained from a man aged 18 to 30 in good health and CMV-seropositive. The CDR3 reads CASTPGGSSSYNEQFF. The DNA for the CDR3 is TGTGCCAGCACCCCGGGGGGCTCGAGCTCCTACAATGAGCAGTTCTTC.